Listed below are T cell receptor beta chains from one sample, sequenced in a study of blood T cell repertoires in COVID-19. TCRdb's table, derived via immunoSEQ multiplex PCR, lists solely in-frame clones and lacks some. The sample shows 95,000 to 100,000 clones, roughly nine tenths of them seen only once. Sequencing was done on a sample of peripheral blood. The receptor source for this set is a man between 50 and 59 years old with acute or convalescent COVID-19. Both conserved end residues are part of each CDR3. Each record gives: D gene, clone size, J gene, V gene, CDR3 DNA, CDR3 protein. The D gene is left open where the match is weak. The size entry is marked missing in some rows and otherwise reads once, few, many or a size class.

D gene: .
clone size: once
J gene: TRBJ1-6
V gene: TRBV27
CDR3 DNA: TGTGCCAGCAGCCGACAGGTTTATTCACCCCTCCACTTT
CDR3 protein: CASSRQVYSPLHF

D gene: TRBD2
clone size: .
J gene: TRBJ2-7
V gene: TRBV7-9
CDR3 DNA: TGTGCCAGCAGCGCGACTAGCGTCGAGCAGTACTTC
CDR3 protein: CASSATSVEQYF

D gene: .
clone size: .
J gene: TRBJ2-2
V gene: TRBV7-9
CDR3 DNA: TGTGCCAGCAGCTCCACTAGCTTTCCCGGGGAGCTGTTTTTT
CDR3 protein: CASSSTSFPGELFF

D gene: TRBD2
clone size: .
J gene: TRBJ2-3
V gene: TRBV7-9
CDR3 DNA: TGTGCCAGCAGCTTCGCGACTAGCGGGGCTACGGATACGCAGTATTTT
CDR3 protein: CASSFATSGATDTQYF

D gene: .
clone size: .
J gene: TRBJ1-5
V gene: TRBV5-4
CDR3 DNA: TGTGCCAGCAGCCTGAGAGGGGGTCAAGGGCCCCAGCATTTT
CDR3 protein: CASSLRGGQGPQHF

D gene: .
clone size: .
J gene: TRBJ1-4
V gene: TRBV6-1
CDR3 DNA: TGTGCCAGCAGTGAAGGGTGGGGGGATCGTCGTGAAAAACTGTTTTTT
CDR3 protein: CASSEGWGDRREKLFF

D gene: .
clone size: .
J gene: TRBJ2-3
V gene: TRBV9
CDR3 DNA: TGTGCCAGCAGCGGATGGGACTCCTCTACGGGCGGTACGCAGTATTTT
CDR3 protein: CASSGWDSSTGGTQYF

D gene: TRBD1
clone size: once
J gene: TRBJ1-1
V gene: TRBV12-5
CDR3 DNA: TGTGCTAGTGGTTTTGGGTCGGACAGGGCGAACACTGAAGCTTTCTTT
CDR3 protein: CASGFGSDRANTEAFF

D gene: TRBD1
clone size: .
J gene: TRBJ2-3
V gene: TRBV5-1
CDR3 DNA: TGCGCCAGCAGCTTTATCCCGGGACAGACGCAGTATTTT
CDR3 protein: CASSFIPGQTQYF

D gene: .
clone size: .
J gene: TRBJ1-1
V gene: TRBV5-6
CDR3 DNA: TGTGCCAGCAGCTTGTTTCTAGGAAGGGGGATTGAAGCTTTCTTT
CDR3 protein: CASSLFLGRGIEAFF

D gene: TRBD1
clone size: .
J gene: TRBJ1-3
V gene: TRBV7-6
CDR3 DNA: TGTGCCAGCAGCTTAGCGACGCCGACAGGGGGCTTTGGAAACACCATATATTTT
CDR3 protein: CASSLATPTGGFGNTIYF

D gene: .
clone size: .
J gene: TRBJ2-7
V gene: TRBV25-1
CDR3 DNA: TGTGCCAGCAGTGAAACAGGGATAGTGGGCGAGCAGTACTTC
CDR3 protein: CASSETGIVGEQYF

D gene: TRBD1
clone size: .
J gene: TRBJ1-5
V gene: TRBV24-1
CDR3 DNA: TGTGCCACCAGTGACCCGACAGGGGGGCCCAATCAGCCCCAGCATTTT
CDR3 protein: CATSDPTGGPNQPQHF

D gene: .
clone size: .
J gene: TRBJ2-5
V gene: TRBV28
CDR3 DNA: TGTGCCAGCAGTGGACACCCTCAACAAGAGACCCAGTACTTC
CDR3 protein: CASSGHPQQETQYF

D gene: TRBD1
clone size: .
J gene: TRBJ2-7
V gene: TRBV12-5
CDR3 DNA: TGTGCTAGTGGTCTGGGGACAGGGATCTACGAGCAGTACTTC
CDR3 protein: CASGLGTGIYEQYF

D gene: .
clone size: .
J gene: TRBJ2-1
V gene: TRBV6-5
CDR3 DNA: TGTGCCAGCAGTTACGAGGGAGCGGCATGGAATGAGCAGTTCTTC
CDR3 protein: CASSYEGAAWNEQFF

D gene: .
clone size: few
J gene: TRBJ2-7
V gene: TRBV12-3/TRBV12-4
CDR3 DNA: TGTGCCAGCAGTTCGACAGTCTCCTACGAGCAGTACTTC
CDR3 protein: CASSSTVSYEQYF

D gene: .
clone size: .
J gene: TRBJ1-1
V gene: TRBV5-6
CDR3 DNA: TGTGCCAGCAGCTTTAGAAGCAGGCTAATGAACACTGAAGCTTTCTTT
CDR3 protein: CASSFRSRLMNTEAFF

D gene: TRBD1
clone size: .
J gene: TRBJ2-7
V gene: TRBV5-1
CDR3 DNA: TGCGCCAGCAGTTACCTTGGAGGACAGGGGGCGTACGAGCAGTACTTC
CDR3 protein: CASSYLGGQGAYEQYF

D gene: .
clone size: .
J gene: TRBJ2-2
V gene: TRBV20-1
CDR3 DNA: TGCAGTGTAGGGGAGCTGTTTTTT
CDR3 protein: CSVGELFF

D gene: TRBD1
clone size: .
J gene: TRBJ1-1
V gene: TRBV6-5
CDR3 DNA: TGTGCCAGCAGTAATACCAGGGGGTCCGCTGAAGCTTTCTTT
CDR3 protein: CASSNTRGSAEAFF

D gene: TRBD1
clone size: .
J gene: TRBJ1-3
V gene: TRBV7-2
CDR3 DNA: TGTGCCAGCAGCTTCGACAGGGGCCTTGGAAACACCATATATTTT
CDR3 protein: CASSFDRGLGNTIYF

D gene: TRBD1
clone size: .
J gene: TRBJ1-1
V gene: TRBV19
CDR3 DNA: TGTGCCAGTAGACCCCTCAAAGGGGGCAACATGAACACTGAAGCTTTCTTT
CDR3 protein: CASRPLKGGNMNTEAFF

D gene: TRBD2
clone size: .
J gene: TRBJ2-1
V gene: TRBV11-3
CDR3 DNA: TGTGCCAGCAGCTCCCGCGGGGGCTCCTACAATGAGCAGTTCTTC
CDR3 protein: CASSSRGGSYNEQFF

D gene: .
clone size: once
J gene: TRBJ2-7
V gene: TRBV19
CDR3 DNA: TGTGCCAGTAGTATTGGACAGAATTCTTTCTACGAGCAGTACTTC
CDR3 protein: CASSIGQNSFYEQYF

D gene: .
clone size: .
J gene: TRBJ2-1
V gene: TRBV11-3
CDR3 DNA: TGTGCCAGCAGCACAGACAGATACAATGAGCAGTTCTTC
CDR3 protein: CASSTDRYNEQFF

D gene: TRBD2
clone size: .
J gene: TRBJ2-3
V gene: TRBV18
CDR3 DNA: TGTGCCAGCTCCACGCGGGGGGCAGATACGCAGTATTTT
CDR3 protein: CASSTRGADTQYF

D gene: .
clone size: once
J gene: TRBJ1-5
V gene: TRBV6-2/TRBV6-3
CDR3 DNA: TGTGCCAGCAGTTTGGGGCTGATTAATCAGCCCCAGCATTTT
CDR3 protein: CASSLGLINQPQHF

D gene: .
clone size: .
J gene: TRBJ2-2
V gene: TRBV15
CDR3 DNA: TGTGCCACCAGCAGAACAGGGTTCACCGGGGAGCTGTTTTTT
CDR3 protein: CATSRTGFTGELFF

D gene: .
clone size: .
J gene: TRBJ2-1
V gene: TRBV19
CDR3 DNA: TGTGCCAGTATTGGACATTTGGGGCAGTTCTTC
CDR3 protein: CASIGHLGQFF

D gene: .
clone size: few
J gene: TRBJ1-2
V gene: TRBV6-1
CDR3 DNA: TGTGCCAGCAGTGACGCCCTTGGGAGGAGTCTTGGACGAGGTGGCTACACCTTC
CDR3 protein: CASSDALGRSLGRGGYTF

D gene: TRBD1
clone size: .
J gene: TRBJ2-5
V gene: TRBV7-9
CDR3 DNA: TGTGCCAGCAGCTTAGGGGTCGGGACAGGGCGTCAAGAGACCCAGTACTTC
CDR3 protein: CASSLGVGTGRQETQYF

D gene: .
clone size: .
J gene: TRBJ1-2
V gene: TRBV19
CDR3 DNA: TGTGCCAGCACCTTCGGGGGTAGGAGTGGCTACACCTTC
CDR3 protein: CASTFGGRSGYTF

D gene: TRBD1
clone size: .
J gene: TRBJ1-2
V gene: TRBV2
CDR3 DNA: TGTGCCAGCAGCTACAGGGGGCGCGTTGGCTACACCTTC
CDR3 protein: CASSYRGRVGYTF

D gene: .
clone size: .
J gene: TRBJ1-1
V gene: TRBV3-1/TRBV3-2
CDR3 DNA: TGTGCCAGCAGCCAAGATAACAGGAACACTGAAGCTTTCTTT
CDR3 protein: CASSQDNRNTEAFF

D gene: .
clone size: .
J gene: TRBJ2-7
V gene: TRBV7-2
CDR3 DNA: TGTGCCAGCAGCTTAGCTACAGGGAGCTCCTACGAGCAGTACTTC
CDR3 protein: CASSLATGSSYEQYF

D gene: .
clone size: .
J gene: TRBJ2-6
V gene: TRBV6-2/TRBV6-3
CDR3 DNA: TGTGCCAGCAGTTCCCCGGGGGAGGGGGGTCCTGGGGCCAACGTCCTGACTTTC
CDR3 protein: CASSSPGEGGPGANVLTF

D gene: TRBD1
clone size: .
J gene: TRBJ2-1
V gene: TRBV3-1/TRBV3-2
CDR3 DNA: TGTGCCAGCAGCCAAGGGTGGGGACAGGTACACAATGAGCAGTTCTTC
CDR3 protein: CASSQGWGQVHNEQFF

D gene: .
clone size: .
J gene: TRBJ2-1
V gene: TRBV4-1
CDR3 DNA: TGCGCCAGCAGCCAAGATCTGGCTAGGGGAAATGAGCAGTTCTTC
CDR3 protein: CASSQDLARGNEQFF

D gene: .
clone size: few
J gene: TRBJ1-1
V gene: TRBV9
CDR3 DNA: TGTGCCAGCAGCTCATACCGGGAGTTTGGGACTGAAGCTTTCTTT
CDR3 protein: CASSSYREFGTEAFF

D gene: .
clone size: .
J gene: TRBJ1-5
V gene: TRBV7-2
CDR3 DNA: TGTGCCAGCAGCTTAGGGGCAGGGGTTAAGGCCCAGCATTTT
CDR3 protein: CASSLGAGVKAQHF

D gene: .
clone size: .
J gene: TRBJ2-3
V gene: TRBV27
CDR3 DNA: TGTGCCAGCAGTGCTAACACAGATACGCAGTATTTT
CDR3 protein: CASSANTDTQYF

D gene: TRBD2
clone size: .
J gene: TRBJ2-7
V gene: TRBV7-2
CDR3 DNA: TGTGCCAGCAGCCCCTATTCCGGGGGGTCCTACGAGCAGTACTTC
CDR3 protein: CASSPYSGGSYEQYF

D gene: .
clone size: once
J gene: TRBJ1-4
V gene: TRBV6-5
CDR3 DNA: TGTGCCAGCAGTAACAGGGAAAATGCTAATGAAAAACTGTTTTTT
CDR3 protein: CASSNRENANEKLFF

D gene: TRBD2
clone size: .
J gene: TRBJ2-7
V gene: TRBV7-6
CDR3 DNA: TGTGCCAGCAGCTACGGGACTAGCAGTATCTACGAGCAGTACTTC
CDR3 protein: CASSYGTSSIYEQYF

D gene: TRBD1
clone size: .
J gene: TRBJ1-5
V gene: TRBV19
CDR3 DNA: TGTGCCAGTAGTATAGGGGGGACAGAGTATCAGCCCCAGCATTTT
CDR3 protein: CASSIGGTEYQPQHF

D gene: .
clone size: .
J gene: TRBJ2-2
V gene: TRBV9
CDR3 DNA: TGTGCCAGCAGCTCCCAGGGATTACCGAACACCGGGGAGCTGTTTTTT
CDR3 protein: CASSSQGLPNTGELFF

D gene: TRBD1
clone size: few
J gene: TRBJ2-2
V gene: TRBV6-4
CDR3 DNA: TGTGCCAGTAGGACAGGGGTAAACACCGGGGAGCTGTTTTTT
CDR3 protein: CASRTGVNTGELFF

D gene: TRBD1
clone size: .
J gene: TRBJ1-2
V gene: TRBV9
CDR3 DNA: TGTGCCAGCAGCAGAGGGACAGGGGGCGAGAACACCTTC
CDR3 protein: CASSRGTGGENTF

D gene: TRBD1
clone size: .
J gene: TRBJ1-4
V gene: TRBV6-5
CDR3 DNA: TGTGCCAGCAGTTCCGGGACAGGGCGAGAAAAACTGTTTTTT
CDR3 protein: CASSSGTGREKLFF

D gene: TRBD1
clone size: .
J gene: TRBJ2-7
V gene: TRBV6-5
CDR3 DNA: TGTGCCAGCAGAGCAACGACAGGGTTGACCTACGAGCAGTACTTC
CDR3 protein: CASRATTGLTYEQYF

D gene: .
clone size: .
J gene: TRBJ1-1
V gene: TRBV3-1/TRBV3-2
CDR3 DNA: TGTGCCAGCAGCCAAGACCTCCTTGCGGATGAAGCTTTCTTT
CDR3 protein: CASSQDLLADEAFF

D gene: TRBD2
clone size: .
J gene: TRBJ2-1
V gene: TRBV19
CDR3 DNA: TGTGCCAGTAGTAGCATAGCCCAGCGGGACTACAATGAGCAGTTCTTC
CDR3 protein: CASSSIAQRDYNEQFF

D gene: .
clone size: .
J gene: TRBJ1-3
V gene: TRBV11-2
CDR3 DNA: TGTGCCAGCAGCTCCCCGGGGGGGGCCAGGGAAAACACCATATATTTT
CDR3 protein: CASSSPGGARENTIYF